These 16 T cell receptor beta chains were sequenced from one sample in a study of T cell responses to AZD1222 COVID-19 vaccine. Some clones are missing from TCRdb's copy, which holds only in-frame ones; the method was immunoSEQ multiplex PCR. Of 160,000 or so clones listed, around 90% were seen once; the top ten hold 1.5% to 2%. The material was peripheral blood, obtained on day 0 of AZD1222 vaccination. The origin of the receptors is an adult in good health.

This clone was seen a single time. The V call is TRBV30, the J call TRBJ2-7; possibly TRBD1 for D (5 bases). Germline loops: CDR1 GTSNPN, CDR2 SVGIG (reference sequence). With 8 bases removed from V and 3 bases from J, the gap between germline ends came to 23 bases. There are 15 residues in the CDR3. CDR3: CAAHNAETGSYEQYF. The CDR3, as DNA: TGTGCCGCCCATAACGCCGAAACAGGTAGCTACGAGCAGTACTTC.

The CDR3, as DNA: TGTGCCAGCAGCCTTGACAGGGTAGGCTACGAGCAGTACTTC. It encodes CASSLDRVGYEQYF. This rearrangement joins TRBV28 to TRBJ2-7, with TRBD1 matching over 7 bases. Germline V gene sequence: CDR1 MDHEN, CDR2 SYDVKM. CDR3 length: 14 amino acids. V lost 6 bases, J lost 3 bases, and 8 bases stayed unmatched.

The chain employs TRBV5-6 and TRBJ2-7; D call uncertain. This CDR3 is built from 14 residues. Germline V gene sequence: CDR1 SGHDT, CDR2 YYEEEE. V shed 1 base and J shed 2 bases, with 10 bases lying between them. In nucleotides, the CDR3 is TGTGCCAGCAGCTTGAATGAAGGGCCCTACGAGCAGTACTTC. It specifies CASSLNEGPYEQYF.

The CDR3: CASKAGVNTEAFF. The CDR3, as DNA: TGCGCCAGCAAAGCGGGCGTGAACACTGAAGCTTTCTTT. The genes are TRBV10-1 and TRBJ1-1; D gene uncertain. From germline, CDR1 is WNHNN and CDR2 SYGVQD (reference sequence). The CDR3 is 13 amino acids. The V end lost 7 bases, the J end lost 0 bases, and 9 bases lay between the germline ends.

The chain employs TRBV28 and TRBJ2-1, with unresolved D. The CDR3 runs to 13 residues. Germline assignment: CDR1 MDHEN and CDR2 SYDVKM. Trimming left V 2 bases short and J 4 bases short, with 6 bases between. The CDR3, as DNA: TGTGCCAGCAGTTTAGGGCAGTACAATGAGCAGTTCTTC. Translating gives CASSLGQYNEQFF.

This chain links TRBV30 with TRBJ1-4; possibly TRBD1 for D (5 bases). Germline lookup yields CDR1 GTSNPN and CDR2 SVGIG (reference sequence). V dropped 2 bases and J dropped 0 bases, with 7 bases sitting between them. There are 14 residues in the CDR3. CDR3 loop: CAWSMTATNEKLFF. CDR3 nucleotide sequence: TGTGCCTGGAGTATGACAGCAACTAATGAAAAACTGTTTTTT.

This clone was recorded only once. The chain joins TRBV7-9 to TRBJ2-3; the match to TRBD2 covers 8 bases. J was trimmed by 5 bases and V by 5 bases; bases with no gene match: 9. Germline CDR1 SEHNR, CDR2 FQNEAQ (reference sequence). The CDR3 covers 15 residues. The chain's CDR3 is CASSLNGLAEDTQYF. CDR3 DNA sequence: TGTGCCAGCAGCCTGAACGGACTAGCTGAAGATACGCAGTATTTT.

The chain employs TRBV15 and TRBJ2-5; 7 bases fit TRBD2. Looked up from germline, CDR1 is LNHNV and CDR2 is YYDKDF (reference sequence). This CDR3 comprises 16 residues. V lost 0 bases to trimming and J lost 5 bases; unmatched junction nucleotides: 9. DNA of the CDR3: TGTGCCACCAGCAGAGAGTCGCGCGGGAGCTCGGAGACCCAGTACTTC. Translation gives CATSRESRGSSETQYF.

The chain couples TRBV7-2 to TRBJ2-7; D possibly corresponds to TRBD1 (5 bases). CDR1 and CDR2 (germline): SGHTA, FQGNSA. The ends were cut back, 4 bases at V and 6 bases at J, with 7 bases in the middle. The CDR3 covers 11 residues. The CDR3 DNA reads as TGTGCCAGCAGCTCAGGGTTCGAGCAGTACTTC. This sequence encodes CASSSGFEQYF.

This chain links TRBV18 with TRBJ2-5, with TRBD2 identical over 11 bases. Germline lookup yields CDR1 KGHSH and CDR2 LQKENI. V lost 2 bases, J lost 5 bases, and 13 bases stayed unmatched. The CDR3 sequence is 18 residues long. CDR3 DNA: TGTGCCAGCTCACCATCCCCTCAACTAGCGGGAGAATGGGAGACCCAGTACTTC. Protein sequence: CASSPSPQLAGEWETQYF.

The chain is built from TRBV3-1 (or the pseudogene TRBV3-2) and TRBJ1-4; 11 bases are a match to TRBD1. After removal of 4 bases from V and 8 bases from J, the junction contained 6 bases not matched to a gene. The CDR3 has 15 residues. Germline V gives CDR1 LGHDT, CDR2 YNNKEL (reference sequence). The CDR3 is CASSPSGTGGEKLFF. CDR3 bases: TGTGCCAGCAGCCCCTCCGGGACAGGGGGGGAAAAACTGTTTTTT.

This chain joins TRBV7-9 and TRBJ1-1; tentative D call: TRBD1 (6 bases). CDR3 length: 13 amino acids. Germline V lookup: CDR1 SEHNR, CDR2 FQNEAQ (reference sequence). Trimming took off 4 bases at V and 10 bases at J, with 16 bases between the two ends. The CDR3 bases are TGTGCCAGCAGCTCTAGGACGGCCAGGGGAGCTTTCTTT. This translates into CASSSRTARGAFF.

The CDR3 sequence is CASSQDRPSGTGETQYF. The CDR3 DNA sequence: TGCGCCAGCAGCCAAGATCGTCCTAGCGGGACAGGGGAGACCCAGTACTTC. The V gene is TRBV4-1, the J gene TRBJ2-5, with D possibly called TRBD1 or TRBD2 (9 bases each). Per germline, CDR1 MGHRA and CDR2 YSYEKL. This CDR3 is built from 17 residues. With 0 bases removed from V and 5 bases from J, the gap between germline ends came to 19 bases.

The chain recombines TRBV20-1 with TRBJ2-1; unclear D gene. Germline-derived CDR1 and CDR2 are DFQATT and SNEGSKA (reference sequence). V was shortened by 4 bases and J by 4 bases, with 5 bases between the two germline ends. The CDR3 runs to 11 residues. CDR3: CSATDYNEQFF. DNA of the CDR3: TGCAGTGCTACCGATTACAATGAGCAGTTCTTC.

The chain recombines TRBV19 with TRBJ1-5; 10 bases are shared with TRBD1. Germline CDR1 LNHDA, CDR2 SQIVND (reference sequence). J gave up 7 bases and V 1 base, and 13 bases lay outside the gene matches. This CDR3 spans 18 amino acids. CDR3 sequence reads: CASSIGASTGGAGQPQHF. In DNA form, the CDR3 reads TGTGCCAGTAGTATAGGGGCCTCGACAGGGGGCGCTGGGCAGCCCCAGCATTTT.

The chain recombines TRBV19 with TRBJ2-7, with D possibly being TRBD2 (6 bases). The CDR3 totals 17 residues. Trimming pared 3 bases from V and 2 bases from J, leaving 20 bases between. Germline assignment: CDR1 LNHDA and CDR2 SQIVND (reference sequence). The CDR3 spells CASSILSSGGAAYEQYF. The DNA for the CDR3 is TGTGCCAGTAGTATTTTGAGTTCCGGGGGAGCCGCCTACGAGCAGTACTTC.